One and the same sample provided the 9 T cell receptor beta chains below, sequenced in a study of blood T cell repertoires in COVID-19. The repertoire was sequenced with immunoSEQ multiplex PCR; TCRdb's copy has only in-frame clones and lacks some. The table records roughly 200,000 clones, around 86% of them present only once. Sequenced material: PBMCs or T cells enriched from blood (not recorded which). Receptors were obtained from a woman between 40 and 50 years old in a cohort exposed to, infected with or recovered from COVID-19 (not recorded which).

The chain uses TRBV5-4 and TRBJ2-7; 11 bases agree with TRBD1. The CDR3 length is 13 residues. V trimming: 4 bases; J trimming: 6 bases; junction bases outside the gene matches: 3. Germline V lookup: CDR1 SGHNT, CDR2 YYREEE (reference sequence). Written as DNA, the CDR3 is TGTGCCAGCAGCAGCGGGACAGGGGGCGAGCAGTACTTC. The encoded protein is CASSSGTGGEQYF.

The rearrangement joins TRBV3-1 (or the pseudogene TRBV3-2) to TRBJ2-2, with 12 nucleotides matching TRBD2. CDR1 is LGHDT, CDR2 YNNKEL, per germline (reference sequence). This CDR3 has 19 amino acids. V lost 2 bases to trimming and J lost 0 bases; unmatched junction nucleotides: 7. Written as DNA, the CDR3 is TGTGCCAGCAGCCAAACGCTAGCGGGAGGGCCCACGAACACCGGGGAGCTGTTTTTT. Its protein is CASSQTLAGGPTNTGELFF.

This clone has only a few counts. This sample includes further DNA sequences coding for the same CDR3. The chain has TRBV5-1 and TRBJ2-5; maybe TRBD2 (6 bases). CDR1 SGHRS and CDR2 YFSETQ come from the germline V gene. This CDR3 has 16 amino acids. Trimming shortened V by 0 bases and J by 2 bases, and 14 bases separated the two germline ends. The CDR3 loop is CASSLALAGTQETQYF. Written as DNA, the CDR3 is TGCGCCAGCAGCTTGGCCCTGGCGGGGACTCAAGAGACCCAGTACTTC.

V is TRBV2 and J is TRBJ2-1; D possibly corresponds to TRBD1 (6 bases). Germline CDR1 reads SNHLY; CDR2 reads FYNNEI. This CDR3 comprises 14 residues. The ends were cut back, 8 bases at V and 5 bases at J, with 16 bases in the middle. The DNA for the CDR3 is TGTGCCAGCTGGAAGGACAGAAGCAACAATGAGCAGTTCTTC. Amino acid sequence: CASWKDRSNNEQFF.

Only one count was recorded for this clone. The chain joins TRBV5-1 to TRBJ2-1, with TRBD2 matching over 14 bases. Germline V gene sequence: CDR1 SGHRS, CDR2 YFSETQ. There are 19 residues in the CDR3. Trimming removed 0 bases from V and 7 bases from J; junction bases left unmatched: 12. The CDR3 region is CASSLVGLAGDRAGNEQFF. CDR3 coding DNA: TGCGCCAGCAGCTTGGTGGGACTAGCGGGGGACCGCGCTGGGAATGAGCAGTTCTTC.

The rearrangement links TRBV6-1 to TRBJ1-2; D is ambiguous. The CDR3 runs to 17 residues. Germline loops: CDR1 MNHNS, CDR2 SASEGT. Trimming removed 4 bases at V and 1 base at J, with 19 bases between. CDR3 sequence (DNA): TGTGCCAGCAGTGGCACGGGGTTATCTTCCTTTAACTATGGCTACACCTTC. Its translation: CASSGTGLSSFNYGYTF.

This clone was observed a single time. The chain joins TRBV9 to TRBJ2-7, with D possibly being TRBD1 (6 bases). The CDR3 is 15 amino acids. V lost 3 bases to trimming and J lost 5 bases, with 18 bases between them. CDR1 SGDLS and CDR2 YYNGEE come from the germline V gene. CDR3 sequence (DNA): TGTGCCAGCAGCGCCGAACCTGGGGGCCCGAACGAGCAGTACTTC. It codes for CASSAEPGGPNEQYF.

The chain employs TRBV12-3 or TRBV12-4 and TRBJ2-5; 8 nucleotides align to TRBD1. After removal of 6 bases from V and 8 bases from J, the junction contained 2 bases not matched to a gene. The CDR3 runs 11 residues. In DNA form, the CDR3 reads TGTGCCAGCAGGACAGGGGACACCCAGTACTTC. Translation gives CASRTGDTQYF.

V gene TRBV2 combines with J gene TRBJ1-1, with no clear D. Germline CDR1 and CDR2: SNHLY and FYNNEI. The CDR3 extends over 14 amino acids. V was shortened by 3 bases and J by 0 bases, with 8 bases between the two germline ends. CDR3 sequence reads: CASSEKSMNTEAFF. The CDR3 DNA follows: TGTGCCAGCAGTGAGAAAAGCATGAACACTGAAGCTTTCTTT.